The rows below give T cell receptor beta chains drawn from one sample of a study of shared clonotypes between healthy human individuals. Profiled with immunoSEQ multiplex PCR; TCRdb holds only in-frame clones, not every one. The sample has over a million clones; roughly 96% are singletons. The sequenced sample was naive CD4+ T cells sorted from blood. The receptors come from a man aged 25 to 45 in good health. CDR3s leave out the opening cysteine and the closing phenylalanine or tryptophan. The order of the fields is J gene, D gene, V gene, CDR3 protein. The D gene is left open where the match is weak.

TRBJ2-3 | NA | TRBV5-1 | ASSLGGVTDTQY
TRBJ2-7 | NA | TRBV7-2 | ASSFSQAAPNEQY
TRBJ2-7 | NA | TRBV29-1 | SVGQSSYEQY
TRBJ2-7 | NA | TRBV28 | ASSDYGYEQY
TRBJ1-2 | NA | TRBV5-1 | ASSLASRDGANYGYT
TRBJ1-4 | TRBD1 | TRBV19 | ASRRTGTENEKLF
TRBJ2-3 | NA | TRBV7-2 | ASSPHFYTDTQY
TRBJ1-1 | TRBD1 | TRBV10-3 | AISEAPGGMNTEAF
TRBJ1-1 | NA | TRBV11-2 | ASSLRNLNTEAF
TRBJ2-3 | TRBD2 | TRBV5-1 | ASSRLAPTGTDTQY
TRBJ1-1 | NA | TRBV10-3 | AITVVPGGTEAF
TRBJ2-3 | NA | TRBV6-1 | ASRKGSTDTQY
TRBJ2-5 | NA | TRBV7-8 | ASSLGRTLETQY
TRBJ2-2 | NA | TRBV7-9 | ASSLYLNTGELF
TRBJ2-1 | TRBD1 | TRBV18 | ASSPVPGQGRPNNEQF
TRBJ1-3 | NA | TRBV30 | AWSGRRVNTIY
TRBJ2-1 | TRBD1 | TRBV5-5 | ASSPLTGGMNNEQF
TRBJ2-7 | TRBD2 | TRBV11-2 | ASRDIGTRNEQY
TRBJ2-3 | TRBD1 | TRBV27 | ASNSLIKQGDTQY
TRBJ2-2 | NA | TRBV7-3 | ASTLRGASTGELF
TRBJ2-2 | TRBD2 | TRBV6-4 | ASSHTSGNTGELF
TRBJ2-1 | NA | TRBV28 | ASSFQGRQF
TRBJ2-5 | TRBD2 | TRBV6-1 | ASSEESSGAYQETQY